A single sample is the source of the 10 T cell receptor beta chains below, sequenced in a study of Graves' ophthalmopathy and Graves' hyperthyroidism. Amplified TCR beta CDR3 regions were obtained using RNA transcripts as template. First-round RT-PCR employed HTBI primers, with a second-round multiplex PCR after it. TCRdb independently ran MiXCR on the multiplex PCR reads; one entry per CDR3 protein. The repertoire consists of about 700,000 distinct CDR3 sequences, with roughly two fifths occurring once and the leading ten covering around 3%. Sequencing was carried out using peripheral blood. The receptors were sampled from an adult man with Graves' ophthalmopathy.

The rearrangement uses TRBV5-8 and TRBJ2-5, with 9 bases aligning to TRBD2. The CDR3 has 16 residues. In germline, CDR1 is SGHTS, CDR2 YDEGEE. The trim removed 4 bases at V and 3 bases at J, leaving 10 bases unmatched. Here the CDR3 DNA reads TGTGCCAGCAGCCCAGGAGTAGCGGGAGAGGAAGAGACCCAGTACTTC. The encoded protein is CASSPGVAGEEETQYF.

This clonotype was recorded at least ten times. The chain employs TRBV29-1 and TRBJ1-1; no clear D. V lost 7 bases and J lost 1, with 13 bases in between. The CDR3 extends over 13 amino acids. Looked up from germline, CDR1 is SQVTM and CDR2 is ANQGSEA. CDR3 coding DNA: TGCAGCGCCGCCCTTGGAGCGAACACTGAAGCTTTCTTT. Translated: CSAALGANTEAFF.

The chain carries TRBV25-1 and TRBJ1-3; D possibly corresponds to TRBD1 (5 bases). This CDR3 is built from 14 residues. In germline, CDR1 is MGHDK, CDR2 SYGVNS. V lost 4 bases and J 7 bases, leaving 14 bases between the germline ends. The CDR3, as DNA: TGTGCCAGCAGTGGAAGCGCCGGGGCGAACACCATATATTTT. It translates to CASSGSAGANTIYF.

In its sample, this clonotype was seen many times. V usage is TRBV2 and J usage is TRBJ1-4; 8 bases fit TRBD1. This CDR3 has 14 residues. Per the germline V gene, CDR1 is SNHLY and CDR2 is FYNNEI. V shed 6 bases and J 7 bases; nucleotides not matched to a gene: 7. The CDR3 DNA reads TGTGCCAGCAGGGAGACAGGGGCCCGTGAAAAACTGTTTTTT. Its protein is CASRETGAREKLFF. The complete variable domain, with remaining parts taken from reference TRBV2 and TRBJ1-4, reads EPEVTQTPSHQVTQMGQEVILRCVPISNHLYFYWYRQILGQKVEFLVSFYNNEISEKSEIFDDQFSVERPDGSNFTLKIRSTKLEDSAMYFCASRETGAREKLFFGSGTQLSVL.

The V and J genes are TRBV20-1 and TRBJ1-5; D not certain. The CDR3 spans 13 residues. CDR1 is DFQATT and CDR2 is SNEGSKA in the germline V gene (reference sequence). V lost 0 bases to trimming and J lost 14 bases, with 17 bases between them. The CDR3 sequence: CSAREAGDRYEHF. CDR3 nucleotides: TGCAGTGCTAGAGAAGCGGGAGATCGGTACGAGCATTTT.

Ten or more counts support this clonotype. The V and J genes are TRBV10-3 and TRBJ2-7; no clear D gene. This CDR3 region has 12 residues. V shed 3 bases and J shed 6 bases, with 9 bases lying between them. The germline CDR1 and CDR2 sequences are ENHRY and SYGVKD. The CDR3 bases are TGTGCCATCAGTGACCTGGGTACCGAGCAGTACTTC. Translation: CAISDLGTEQYF.

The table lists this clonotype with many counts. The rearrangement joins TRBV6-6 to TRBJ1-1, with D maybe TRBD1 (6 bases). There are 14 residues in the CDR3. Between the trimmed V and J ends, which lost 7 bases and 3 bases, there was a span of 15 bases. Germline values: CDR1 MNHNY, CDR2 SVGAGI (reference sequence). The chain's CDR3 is CASTLLDRYTEAFF. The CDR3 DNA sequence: TGTGCCAGCACCCTATTAGACAGGTACACTGAAGCTTTCTTT.

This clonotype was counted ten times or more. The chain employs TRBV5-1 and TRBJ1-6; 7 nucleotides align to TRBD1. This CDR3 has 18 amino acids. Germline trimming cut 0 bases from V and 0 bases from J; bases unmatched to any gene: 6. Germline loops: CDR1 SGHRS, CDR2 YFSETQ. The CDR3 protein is CASSLEGGGSSYNSPLHF. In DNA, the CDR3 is TGCGCCAGCAGCTTGGAAGGGGGCGGGAGCTCCTATAATTCACCCCTCCACTTT.

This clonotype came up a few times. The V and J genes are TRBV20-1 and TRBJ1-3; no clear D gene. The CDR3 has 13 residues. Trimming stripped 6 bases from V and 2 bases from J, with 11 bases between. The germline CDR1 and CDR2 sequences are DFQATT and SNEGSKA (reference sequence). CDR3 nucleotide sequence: TGCAGTGCCGGGCGAGGGACTGGAAACACCATATATTTT. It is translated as CSAGRGTGNTIYF.

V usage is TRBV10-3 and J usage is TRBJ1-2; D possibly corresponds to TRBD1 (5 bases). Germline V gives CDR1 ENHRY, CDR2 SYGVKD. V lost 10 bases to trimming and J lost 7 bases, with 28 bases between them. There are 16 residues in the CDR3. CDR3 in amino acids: CATTGLAFSGAGGYTF. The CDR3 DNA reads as TGTGCCACTACGGGACTAGCTTTCTCTGGGGCAGGTGGCTACACCTTC.